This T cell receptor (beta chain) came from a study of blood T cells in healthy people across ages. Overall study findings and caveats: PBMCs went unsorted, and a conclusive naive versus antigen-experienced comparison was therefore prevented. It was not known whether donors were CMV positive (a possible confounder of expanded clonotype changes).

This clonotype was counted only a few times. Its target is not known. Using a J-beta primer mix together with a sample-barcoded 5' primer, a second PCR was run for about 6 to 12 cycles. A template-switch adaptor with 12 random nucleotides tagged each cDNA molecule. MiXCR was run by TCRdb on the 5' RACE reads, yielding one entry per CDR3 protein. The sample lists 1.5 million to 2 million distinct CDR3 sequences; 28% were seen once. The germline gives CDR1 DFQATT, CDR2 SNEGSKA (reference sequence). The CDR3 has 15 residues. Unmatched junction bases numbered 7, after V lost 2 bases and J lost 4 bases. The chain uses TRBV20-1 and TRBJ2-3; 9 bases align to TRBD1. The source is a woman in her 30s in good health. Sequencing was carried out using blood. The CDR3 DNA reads TGCAGTGCTAGATCAGGGACAGGGAGGGCAGATACGCAGTATTTT. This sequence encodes CSARSGTGRADTQYF.